Below, 7 T cell receptor beta chains from the same sample are listed, as sequenced in a study of graft-versus-host responses after intestinal transplantation. Assay: immunoSEQ multiplex PCR; the TCRdb copy retains only in-frame clones and omits some. The sample has over 60,000 clones, approximately 92% seen once. Specimen: bone marrow, collected around 720 days after intestinal transplantation. Every receptor here comes from a human patient who received an intestinal transplant, so some T cells may come from the graft donor.

This clone occurred once. This CDR3 is CAISESNAAQETQYF. The CDR3 DNA reads TGTGCCATCAGTGAGTCGAACGCAGCTCAAGAGACCCAGTACTTC. The chain has TRBV10-3 and TRBJ2-5; no clear D gene. The CDR3 length is 15 residues. The V gene lost 0 bases and the J gene lost 2 bases, with 10 bases spanning the gap. Germline V gene lookup returns CDR1 ENHRY and CDR2 SYGVKD.

The chain links TRBV4-1 to TRBJ2-5, with 9 bases that match TRBD2. V lost 6 bases, J lost 5 bases, and 7 bases stayed unmatched. CDR1 and CDR2 (germline): MGHRA, YSYEKL. This CDR3 is 14 amino acids long. The CDR3 DNA sequence: TGCGCCAGCAGTCCCATAGCGGGAGATGAGACCCAGTACTTC. It is translated as CASSPIAGDETQYF.

This clone appeared a single time. This rearrangement joins TRBV10-3 to TRBJ1-4; a weak D match, TRBD1 (5 bases). CDR3 length: 16 residues. The V end lost 0 bases, the J end lost 0 bases, and 8 bases lay between the germline ends. The germline gives CDR1 ENHRY, CDR2 SYGVKD. The CDR3 coding sequence is TGTGCCATCAGTGAGTCGGTGGGGGCAACTAATGAAAAACTGTTTTTT. Its translation: CAISESVGATNEKLFF.

This sequence joins TRBV5-1 and TRBJ2-3; 8 bases fit TRBD2. Germline V gene data show CDR1 as SGHRS and CDR2 as YFSETQ. With 0 bases clipped from V and 2 bases from J, the junction kept 2 bases outside the gene matches. This CDR3 contains 15 residues. DNA of the CDR3: TGCGCCAGCAGCTTGGAAGCGGGGGACACAGATACGCAGTATTTT. Its protein is CASSLEAGDTDTQYF.

The chain is built from TRBV11-2 and TRBJ2-3; no clear D gene. Germline values: CDR1 SGHAT, CDR2 FQNNGV. V gave up 5 bases and J gave up 4 bases, with 19 bases separating them. CDR3 length: 16 residues. CDR3 protein: CASSLQFPVVPDTQYF. The CDR3 coding sequence is TGTGCCAGCAGCCTACAGTTTCCTGTCGTCCCAGATACGCAGTATTTT.

This clone is a singleton in its sample. V and J are TRBV10-3 and TRBJ2-7; D remains unclear. Trimming shortened V by 0 bases and J by 2 bases, and 14 bases separated the two germline ends. Germline values: CDR1 ENHRY, CDR2 SYGVKD. The CDR3 has 16 amino acids. The CDR3 coding sequence is TGTGCCATCAGTGAGTCGAATCAGCGTTTCGCCTACGAGCAGTACTTC. Amino acids: CAISESNQRFAYEQYF.

This clone was observed once. The rearrangement joins TRBV11-2 to TRBJ2-1; D call uncertain. Germline V gives CDR1 SGHAT, CDR2 FQNNGV. The CDR3 consists of 12 residues. Trimming removed 6 bases from V and 5 bases from J, with 8 bases in between. This chain's CDR3 is CASRSEHNEQFF. The CDR3 region has the DNA TGTGCCAGCAGGTCAGAGCACAATGAGCAGTTCTTC. Supplemented by reference TRBV11-2 and TRBJ2-1, the full variable domain reads EAGVAQSPRYKIIEKRQSVAFWCNPISGHATLYWYQQILGQGPKLLIQFQNNGVVDDSQLPKDRFSAERLKGVDSTLKIQPAKLEDSAVYLCASRSEHNEQFFGPGTRLTVL.